The clone carrying this TCR beta chain was counted many times. What it recognizes is unknown. CD4+ naive, central memory, regulatory and stem cell-like memory subsets were isolated by sorting on CD45RO/CCR7/CD25/CD127/CD95/CD27. Sorted cells reached over 95% purity in every population. These data originate in a study of beta chain features in type 1 diabetes. Across the whole study: Comparable age, gender and cell yields were observed in patients relative to healthy donors. Study observations and caveats: In type 1 diabetes patients, VDJ junctions had fewer insertions; deletions at these junctions were more frequent.

Germline V gives CDR1 SGHTA, CDR2 FQGNSA. J lost 3 bases, V lost 5 bases, and 3 bases had no gene match. The CDR3 sequence is 13 residues long. Isolated RNA was reverse transcribed in full, so expressed TCRB transcripts were sequenced. Using immunoSEQ multiplex PCR, the repertoire was profiled, and TCRdb retains in-frame clones only, with some absent. The sample holds under 200,000 clones; over 7.5% are singletons and the top ten take about 0.6%. This rearrangement joins TRBV7-2 to TRBJ1-2; 7 bases map to TRBD1. This clonotype originated in a man aged 18 to 29 in good health. Specimen: central memory CD4+ T cells from blood. The CDR3 DNA is TGTGCCAGCAGCCCAGGACAGGACTATGGCTACACCTTC. It encodes CASSPGQDYGYTF.